The T cell receptor (beta chain) described here comes from a study of shared clonotypes between healthy human individuals. V was pared by 4 bases and J by 8 bases, with 10 bases of the junction left unmatched. The CDR3 sequence is 15 residues long. The germline CDR1 and CDR2 sequences are MNHEY and SMNVEV (reference sequence). The protocol was immunoSEQ multiplex PCR, while the TCRdb copy is restricted to in-frame clones and leaves out a portion. The table records some 2,100,000 clones, 95% of them present only once. What was sequenced was naive CD4+ T cells sorted from blood. Specified subset: CD45RA+ positively selected. The rearrangement joins TRBV27 to TRBJ1-2; 10 bases line up with TRBD1. The TCR was taken from a man in his late teens or twenties in good health. The CDR3 loop is CASSSRDRGRRGYTF. DNA for the CDR3: TGTGCCAGCAGTTCCCGGGACAGGGGAAGAAGAGGCTACACCTTC.